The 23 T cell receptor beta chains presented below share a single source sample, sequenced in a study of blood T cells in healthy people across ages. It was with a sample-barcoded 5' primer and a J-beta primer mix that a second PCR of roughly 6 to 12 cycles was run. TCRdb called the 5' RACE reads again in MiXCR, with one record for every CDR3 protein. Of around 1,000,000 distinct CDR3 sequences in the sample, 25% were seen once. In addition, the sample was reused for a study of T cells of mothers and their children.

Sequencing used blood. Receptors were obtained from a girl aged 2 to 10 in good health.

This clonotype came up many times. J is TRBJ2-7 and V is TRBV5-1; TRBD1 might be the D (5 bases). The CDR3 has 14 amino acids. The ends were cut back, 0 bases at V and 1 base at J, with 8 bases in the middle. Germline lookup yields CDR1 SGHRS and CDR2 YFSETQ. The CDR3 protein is CASSLVSGSYEQYF. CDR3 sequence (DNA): TGCGCCAGCAGCTTGGTTTCAGGGTCCTACGAGCAGTACTTC.

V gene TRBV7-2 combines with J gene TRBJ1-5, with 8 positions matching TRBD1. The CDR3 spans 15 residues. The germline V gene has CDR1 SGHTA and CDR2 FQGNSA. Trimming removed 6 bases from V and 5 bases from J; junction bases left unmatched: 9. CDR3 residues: CASSPRSGQDQPQHF. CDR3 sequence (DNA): TGTGCCAGCAGTCCACGGTCGGGACAGGATCAGCCCCAGCATTTT.

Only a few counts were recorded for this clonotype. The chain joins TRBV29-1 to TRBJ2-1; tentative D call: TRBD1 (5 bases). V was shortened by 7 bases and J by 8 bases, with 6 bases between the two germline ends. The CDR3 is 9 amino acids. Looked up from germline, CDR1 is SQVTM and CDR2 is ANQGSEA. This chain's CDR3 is CSGGDEQFF. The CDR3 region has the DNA TGCAGCGGGGGCGATGAGCAGTTCTTC.

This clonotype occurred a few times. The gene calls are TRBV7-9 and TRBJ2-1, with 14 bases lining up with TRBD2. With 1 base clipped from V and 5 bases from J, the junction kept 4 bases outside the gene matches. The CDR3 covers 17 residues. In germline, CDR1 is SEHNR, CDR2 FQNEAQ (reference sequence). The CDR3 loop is CASSLGRTSGGNNEQFF. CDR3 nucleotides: TGTGCCAGCAGCTTAGGTCGGACTAGCGGGGGGAACAATGAGCAGTTCTTC.

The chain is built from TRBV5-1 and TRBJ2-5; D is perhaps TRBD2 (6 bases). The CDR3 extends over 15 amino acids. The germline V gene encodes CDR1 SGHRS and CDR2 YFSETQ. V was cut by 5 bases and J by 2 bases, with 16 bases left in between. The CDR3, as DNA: TGCGCCAGCAGGGCCGGGACTCCTAATCAAGAGACCCAGTACTTC. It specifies CASRAGTPNQETQYF.

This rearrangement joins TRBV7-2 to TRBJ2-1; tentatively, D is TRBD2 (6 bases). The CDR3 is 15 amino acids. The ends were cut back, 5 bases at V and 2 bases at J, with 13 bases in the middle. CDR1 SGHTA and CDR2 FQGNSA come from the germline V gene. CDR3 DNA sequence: TGTGCCAGCAGCGTGGGGAGGCGGACCTACAATGAGCAGTTCTTC. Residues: CASSVGRRTYNEQFF. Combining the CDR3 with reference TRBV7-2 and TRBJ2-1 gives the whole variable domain GAGVSQSPSNKVTEKGKDVELRCDPISGHTALYWYRQSLGQGLEFLIYFQGNSAPDKSGLPSDRFSAERTGGSVSTLTIQRTQQEDSAVYLCASSVGRRTYNEQFFGPGTRLTVL.

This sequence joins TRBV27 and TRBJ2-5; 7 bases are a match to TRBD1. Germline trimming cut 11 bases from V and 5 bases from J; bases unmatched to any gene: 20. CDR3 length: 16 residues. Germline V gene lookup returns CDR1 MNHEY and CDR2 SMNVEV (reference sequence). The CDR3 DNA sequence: TGTGCCTCCCGGACAGGCGCGTACCCCTCGCGGGAGACCCAGTACTTC. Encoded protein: CASRTGAYPSRETQYF.

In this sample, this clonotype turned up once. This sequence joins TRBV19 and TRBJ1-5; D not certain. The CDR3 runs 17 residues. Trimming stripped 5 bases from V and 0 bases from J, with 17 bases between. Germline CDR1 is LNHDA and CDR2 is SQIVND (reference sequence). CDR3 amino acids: CASSVEDGHYSNQPQHF. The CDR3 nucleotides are TGTGCCAGTAGTGTGGAGGACGGTCACTATAGCAATCAGCCCCAGCATTTT.

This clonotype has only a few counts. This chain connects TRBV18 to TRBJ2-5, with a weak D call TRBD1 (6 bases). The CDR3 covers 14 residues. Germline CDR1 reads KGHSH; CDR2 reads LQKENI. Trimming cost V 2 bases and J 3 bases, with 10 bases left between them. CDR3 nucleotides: TGTGCCAGCTCACCAAGGGGGTCAGAAGAGACCCAGTACTTC. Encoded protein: CASSPRGSEETQYF. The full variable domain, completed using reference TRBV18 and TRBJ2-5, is NAGVMQNPRHLVRRRGQEARLRCSPMKGHSHVYWYRQLPEEGLKFMVYLQKENIIDESGMPKERFSAEFPKEGPSILRIQQVVRGDSAAYFCASSPRGSEETQYFGPGTRLLVL.

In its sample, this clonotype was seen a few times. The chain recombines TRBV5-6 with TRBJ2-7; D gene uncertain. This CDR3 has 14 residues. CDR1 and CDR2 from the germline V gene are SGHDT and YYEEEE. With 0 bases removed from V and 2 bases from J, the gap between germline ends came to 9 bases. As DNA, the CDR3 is TGTGCCAGCAGCTTGGCCCCCCGCCCCTACGAGCAGTACTTC. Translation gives CASSLAPRPYEQYF.

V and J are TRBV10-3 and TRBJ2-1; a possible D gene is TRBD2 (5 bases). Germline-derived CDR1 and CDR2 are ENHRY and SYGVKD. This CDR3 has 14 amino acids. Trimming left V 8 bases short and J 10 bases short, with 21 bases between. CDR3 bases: TGTGCCATCTCCGGAGGAGCCCTCCTGGAAGAGCAGTTCTTC. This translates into CAISGGALLEEQFF.

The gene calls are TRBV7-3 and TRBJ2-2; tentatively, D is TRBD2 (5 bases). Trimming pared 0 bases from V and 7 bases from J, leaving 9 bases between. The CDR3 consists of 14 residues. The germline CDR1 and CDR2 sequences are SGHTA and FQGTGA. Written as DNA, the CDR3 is TGTGCCAGCAGCTTAACTCGGGGAAGCGGGGAGCTGTTTTTT. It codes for CASSLTRGSGELFF.

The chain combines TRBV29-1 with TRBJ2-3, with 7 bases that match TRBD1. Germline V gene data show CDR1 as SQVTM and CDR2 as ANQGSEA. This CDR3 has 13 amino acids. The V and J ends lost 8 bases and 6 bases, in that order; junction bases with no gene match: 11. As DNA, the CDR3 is TGCAGCCACGGACAGGCCCTGGCCGATACGCAGTATTTT. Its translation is CSHGQALADTQYF.

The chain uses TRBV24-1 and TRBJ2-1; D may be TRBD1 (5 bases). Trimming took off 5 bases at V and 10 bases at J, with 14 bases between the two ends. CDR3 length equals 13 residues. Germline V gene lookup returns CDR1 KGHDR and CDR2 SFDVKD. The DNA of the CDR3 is TGTGCCACCAGTGTCAGGGCCGAGCAAGAGCAGTTCTTC. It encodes CATSVRAEQEQFF.

CDR3 DNA: TGTGCCAGCAGTTTCCAGGGGTTCGGGGAGCTGTTTTTT. Protein product: CASSFQGFGELFF. The rearrangement joins TRBV27 to TRBJ2-2, with D possibly being TRBD1 (6 bases). V was pared by 3 bases and J by 7 bases, with 9 bases between. The CDR3 extends over 13 amino acids. CDR1 is MNHEY, CDR2 SMNVEV, per germline (reference sequence).

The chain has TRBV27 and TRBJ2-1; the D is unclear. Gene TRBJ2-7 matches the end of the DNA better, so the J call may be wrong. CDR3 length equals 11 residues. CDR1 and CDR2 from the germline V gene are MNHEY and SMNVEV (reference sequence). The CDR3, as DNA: TGTGCCAGCAGATCGACGGACGAGCAGTACTTC. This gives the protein CASRSTDEQYF.

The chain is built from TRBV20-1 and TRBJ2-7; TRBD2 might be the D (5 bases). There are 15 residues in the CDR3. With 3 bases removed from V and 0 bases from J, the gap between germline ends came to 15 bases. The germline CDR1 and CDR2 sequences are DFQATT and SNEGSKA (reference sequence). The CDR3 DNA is TGCAGTGCTAGTGGATTTTCCGGGGACTCCTACGAGCAGTACTTC. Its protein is CSASGFSGDSYEQYF.

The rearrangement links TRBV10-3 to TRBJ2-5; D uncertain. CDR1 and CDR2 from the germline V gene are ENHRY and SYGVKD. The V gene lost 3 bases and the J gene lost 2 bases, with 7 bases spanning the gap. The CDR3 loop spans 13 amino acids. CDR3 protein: CAISEISQETQYF. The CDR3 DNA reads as TGTGCCATCAGTGAAATAAGTCAAGAGACCCAGTACTTC.

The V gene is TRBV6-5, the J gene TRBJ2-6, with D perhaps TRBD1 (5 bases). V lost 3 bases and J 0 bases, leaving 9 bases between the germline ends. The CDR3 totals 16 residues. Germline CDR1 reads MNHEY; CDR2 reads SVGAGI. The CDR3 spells CASSYDSPSGANVLTF. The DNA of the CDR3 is TGTGCCAGCAGTTATGACAGTCCCTCTGGGGCCAACGTCCTGACTTTC.

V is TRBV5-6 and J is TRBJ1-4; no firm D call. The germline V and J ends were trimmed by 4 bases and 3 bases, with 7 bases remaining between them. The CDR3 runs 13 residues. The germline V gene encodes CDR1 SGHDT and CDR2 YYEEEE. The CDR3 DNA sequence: TGTGCCAGCAGCCCTGCAGCTAATGAAAAACTGTTTTTT. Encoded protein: CASSPAANEKLFF.

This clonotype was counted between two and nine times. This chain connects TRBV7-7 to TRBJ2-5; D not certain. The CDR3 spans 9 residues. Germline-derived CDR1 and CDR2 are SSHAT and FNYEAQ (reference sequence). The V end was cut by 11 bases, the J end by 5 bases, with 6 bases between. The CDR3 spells CAVGETQYF. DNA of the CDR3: TGTGCCGTGGGGGAGACCCAGTACTTC.

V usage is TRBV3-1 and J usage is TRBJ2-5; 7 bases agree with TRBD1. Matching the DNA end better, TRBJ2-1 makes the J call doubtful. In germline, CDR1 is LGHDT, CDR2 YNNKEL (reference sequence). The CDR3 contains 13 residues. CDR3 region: CASSHTGDNEQFF. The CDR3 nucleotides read TGTGCCAGCAGCCACACAGGGGACAATGAGCAGTTCTTC.

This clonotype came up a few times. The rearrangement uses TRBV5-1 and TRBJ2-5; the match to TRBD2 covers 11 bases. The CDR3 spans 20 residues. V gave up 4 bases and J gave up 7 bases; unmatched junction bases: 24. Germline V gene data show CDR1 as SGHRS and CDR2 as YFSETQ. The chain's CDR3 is CASSEGETLAGAPHPRTQYF. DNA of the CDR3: TGCGCCAGCAGCGAGGGAGAAACACTAGCGGGAGCACCCCACCCGAGGACCCAGTACTTC.